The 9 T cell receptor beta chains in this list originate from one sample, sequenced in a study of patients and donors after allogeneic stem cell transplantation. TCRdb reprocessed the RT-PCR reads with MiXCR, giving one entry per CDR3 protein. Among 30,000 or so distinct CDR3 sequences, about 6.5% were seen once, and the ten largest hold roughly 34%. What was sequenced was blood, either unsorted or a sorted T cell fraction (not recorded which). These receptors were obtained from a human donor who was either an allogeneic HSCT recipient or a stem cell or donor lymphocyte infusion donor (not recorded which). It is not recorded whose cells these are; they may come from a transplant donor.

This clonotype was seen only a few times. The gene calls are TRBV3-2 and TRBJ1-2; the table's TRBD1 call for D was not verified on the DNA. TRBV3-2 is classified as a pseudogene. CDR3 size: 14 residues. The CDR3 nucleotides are TGTGCCAGCAGCCAAGTAAGGGGAGACTATGGCTACACCTTC. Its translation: CASSQVRGDYGYTF.

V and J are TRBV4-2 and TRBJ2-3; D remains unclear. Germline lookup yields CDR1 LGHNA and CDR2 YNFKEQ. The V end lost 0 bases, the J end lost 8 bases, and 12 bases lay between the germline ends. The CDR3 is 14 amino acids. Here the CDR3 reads CASSQESLSGTQYF. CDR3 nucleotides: TGTGCCAGCAGCCAAGAAAGTTTATCTGGTACGCAGTATTTT.

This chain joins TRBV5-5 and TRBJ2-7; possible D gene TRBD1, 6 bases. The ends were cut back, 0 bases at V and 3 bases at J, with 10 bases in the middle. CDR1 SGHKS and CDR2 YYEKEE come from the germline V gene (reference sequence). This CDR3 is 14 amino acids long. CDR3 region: CASSLARGIYEQYF. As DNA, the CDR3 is TGTGCCAGCAGCTTGGCCAGGGGAATCTACGAGCAGTACTTC.

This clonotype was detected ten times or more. The CDR3 loop reads CASSRRTGIIDTQYF. CDR3 DNA: TGTGCCAGCAGCCGCCGGACAGGGATCATAGATACGCAGTATTTT. The V call is TRBV7-9, the J call TRBJ2-3; TRBD1 matches 8 bases. Germline CDR1 reads SEHNR; CDR2 reads FQNEAQ (reference sequence). With 5 bases clipped from V and 5 bases from J, the junction kept 9 bases outside the gene matches. The CDR3 has 15 residues.

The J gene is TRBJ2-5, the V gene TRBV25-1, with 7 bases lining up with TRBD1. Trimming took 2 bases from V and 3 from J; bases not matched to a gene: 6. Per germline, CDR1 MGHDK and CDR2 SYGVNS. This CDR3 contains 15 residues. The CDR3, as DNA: TGTGCCAGCAGTGAAAGGTGGACAGGAAAAGAGACCCAGTACTTC. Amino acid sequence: CASSERWTGKETQYF.

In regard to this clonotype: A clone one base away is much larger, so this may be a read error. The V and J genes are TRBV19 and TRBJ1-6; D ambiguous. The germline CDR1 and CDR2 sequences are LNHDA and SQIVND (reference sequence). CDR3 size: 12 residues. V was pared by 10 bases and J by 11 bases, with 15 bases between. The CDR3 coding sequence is TGTGCCACCGCCGAGGTTAGCGCACCCCTCCACTTT. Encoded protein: CATAEVSAPLHF.

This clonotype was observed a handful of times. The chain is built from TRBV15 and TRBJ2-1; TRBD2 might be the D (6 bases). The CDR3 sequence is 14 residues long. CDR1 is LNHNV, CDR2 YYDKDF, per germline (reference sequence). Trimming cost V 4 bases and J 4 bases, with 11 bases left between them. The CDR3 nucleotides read TGTGCCACCAGCAAGCGGGTCCTATACAATGAGCAGTTCTTC. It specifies CATSKRVLYNEQFF.

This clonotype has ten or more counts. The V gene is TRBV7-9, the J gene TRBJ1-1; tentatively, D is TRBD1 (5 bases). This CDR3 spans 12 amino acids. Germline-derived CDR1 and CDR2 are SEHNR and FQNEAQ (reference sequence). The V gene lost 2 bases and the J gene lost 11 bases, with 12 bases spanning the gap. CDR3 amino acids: CASSLRGTFAFF. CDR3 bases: TGTGCCAGCAGCTTACGCGGGACGTTCGCTTTCTTT.

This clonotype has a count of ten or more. The CDR3 reads CASAGLAGQETQYF. CDR3 coding DNA: TGTGCCAGCGCGGGGCTAGCGGGGCAAGAGACCCAGTACTTC. The genes are TRBV6-5 and TRBJ2-5; 9 nucleotides line up with TRBD2. CDR3 length equals 14 residues. CDR1 is MNHEY and CDR2 is SVGAGI in the germline V gene. The junction had 6 bases not matched to a gene; V was cut back by 8 bases and J by 2 bases.